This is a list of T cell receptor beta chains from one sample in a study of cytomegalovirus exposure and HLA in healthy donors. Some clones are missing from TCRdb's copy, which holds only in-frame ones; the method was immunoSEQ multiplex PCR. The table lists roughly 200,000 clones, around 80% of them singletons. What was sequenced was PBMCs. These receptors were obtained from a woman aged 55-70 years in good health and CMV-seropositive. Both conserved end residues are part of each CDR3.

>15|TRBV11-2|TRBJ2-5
CASSLLAGVGETQYF
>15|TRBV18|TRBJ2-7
CASSPAYPGSGEQYF
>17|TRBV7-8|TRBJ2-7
CASSLALGSGGPYEQYF
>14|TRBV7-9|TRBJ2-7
CASSLLQGAYEQYF
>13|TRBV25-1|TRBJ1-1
CASTRFEGTEAFF
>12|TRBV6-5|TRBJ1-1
CASRNSRYEAFF
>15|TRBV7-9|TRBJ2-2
CASSSLAGLTGELFF
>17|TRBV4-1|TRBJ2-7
CASSQGAAGTSGYEQYF
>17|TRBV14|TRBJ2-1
CASSQVTGLGPYNEQFF
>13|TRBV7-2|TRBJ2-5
CASSTVIQETQYF
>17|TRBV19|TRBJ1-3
CASTPPGQGTSGNTIYF
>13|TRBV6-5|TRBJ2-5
CASNQAGKGTQYF
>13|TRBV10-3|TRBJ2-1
CATGLAGGNEQFF
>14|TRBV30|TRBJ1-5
CAWSITGGGQPQHF
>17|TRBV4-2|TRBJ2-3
CASSQDLAGIVTRTQYF
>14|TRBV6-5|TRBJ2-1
CASSLTGQYNEQFF
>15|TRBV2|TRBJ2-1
CASRGSLAGANEQFF
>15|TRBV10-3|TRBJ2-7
CAIRSTGYVSYEQYF
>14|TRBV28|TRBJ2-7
CASISPGRAYEQYF
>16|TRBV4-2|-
CASSPSLASASYEQYF
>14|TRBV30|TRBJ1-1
CAWIAWGVNTEAFF
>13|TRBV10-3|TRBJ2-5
CAISEWERETQYF
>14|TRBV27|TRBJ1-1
CASSLDRQNTEAFF
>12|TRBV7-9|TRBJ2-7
CASSLGSYEQYF
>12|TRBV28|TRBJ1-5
CASSSGDQPQHF
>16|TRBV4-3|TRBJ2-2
CASSQGAGGPAGELFF
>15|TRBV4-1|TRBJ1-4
CASSQNRANNEKLFF
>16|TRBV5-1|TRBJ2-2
CASSGNTGSGTGELFF
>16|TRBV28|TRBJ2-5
CASSPTRTSAKETQYF
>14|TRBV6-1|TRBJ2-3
CASSEAPGVDTQYF
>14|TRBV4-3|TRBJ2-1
CASSPGSSAAEQFF
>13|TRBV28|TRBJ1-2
CASRLDRSSGYTF
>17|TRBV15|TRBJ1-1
CATSRGIGGHQVTEAFF
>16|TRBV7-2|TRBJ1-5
CASSPDISGANQPQHF
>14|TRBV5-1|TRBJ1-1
CASRGTQGAGEAFF
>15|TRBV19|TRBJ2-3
CASSIPGRGTDTQYF
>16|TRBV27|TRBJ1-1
CASSLKGKGQNTEAFF
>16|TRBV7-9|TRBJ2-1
CASTLGLAGGYNEQFF
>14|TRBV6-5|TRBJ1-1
CASKIGQEHFEAFF
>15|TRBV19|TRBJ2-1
CASSIGLAGRVEQFF
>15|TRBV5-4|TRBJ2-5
CASSFKAGSVETQYF
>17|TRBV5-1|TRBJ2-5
CASSLGGLAGNQETQYF
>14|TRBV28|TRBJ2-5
CATGGQGGRETQYF
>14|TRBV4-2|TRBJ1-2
CASSQDPANYGYTF
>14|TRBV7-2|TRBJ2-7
CASSLEVTGSREYF
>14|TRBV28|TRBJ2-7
CASSFQGGGYEQYF
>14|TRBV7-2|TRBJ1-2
CASSMGQGGYGYTF
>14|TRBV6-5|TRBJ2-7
CATKGLAGGYEQYF
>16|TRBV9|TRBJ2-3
CASSPRVGAGGLTQYF
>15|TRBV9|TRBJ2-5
CASSEGQGMGIEQYF
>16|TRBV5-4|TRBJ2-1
CASSWGGVAGHGEQFF
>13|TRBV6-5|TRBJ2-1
CASTRDRYNEQFF
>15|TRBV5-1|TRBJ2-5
CASSSLTGGMETQYF
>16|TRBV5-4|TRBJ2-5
CASIPGGQGISETQYF
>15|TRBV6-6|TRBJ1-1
CASSYSRGPNTEAFF
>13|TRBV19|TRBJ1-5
CASSTGGNQPQHF
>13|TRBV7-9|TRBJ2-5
CASSRGQGETQYF
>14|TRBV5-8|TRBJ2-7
CASSSYGRGDEQYF
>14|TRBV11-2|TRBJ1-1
CASSLRNKDTEAFF